These T cell receptor beta chains were read from a single sample in a study of shared clonotypes between healthy human individuals. Measured with immunoSEQ multiplex PCR; TCRdb has only the in-frame clones, and not every one. The sample lists over 2 million clones, over 85% seen once, with 1% to 1.3% in the top ten. Material: naive CD8+ T cells sorted from blood. The receptors derive from a man aged 18-30 years in good health. The CDR3 runs from the conserved cysteine through the conserved F or W. D genes are given only for firm matches. Clone sizes are given selectively: once, few, many, or a class where the clone is expanded.

abundance | j_gene | v_gene | d_gene | CDR3nt | CDR3aa
- | TRBJ2-7 | TRBV5-6 | TRBD2 | TGTGCCAGCAGTTACCAAACTAGCGGGGGGCATGTCGAGCAGTACTTC | CASSYQTSGGHVEQYF
- | TRBJ2-5 | TRBV28 | TRBD1 | TGTGCCAGCAGTGAAACAGGGGGGCGAGAGACCCAGTACTTC | CASSETGGRETQYF
- | TRBJ2-7 | TRBV27 | - | TGTGCCAGCAGTCCACGGGGTAGCGGCTACGAGCAGTACTTC | CASSPRGSGYEQYF
- | TRBJ2-7 | TRBV7-9 | - | TGTGCCAGCAGCGCCACGGGGGACGAGCAGTACTTC | CASSATGDEQYF
- | TRBJ1-6 | TRBV7-9 | TRBD1 | TGTGCCAGCAGCTTAGGGACAGGAAATTCACCCCTCCACTTT | CASSLGTGNSPLHF
- | TRBJ2-5 | TRBV15 | - | TGTGCCACTGGGCGTGAGGGTAGGGAGACCCAGTACTTC | CATGREGRETQYF
- | TRBJ2-2 | TRBV7-9 | - | TGTGCCAGCAGCTTTAAAGGGGGTAGGACCGGGGAGCTGTTTTTT | CASSFKGGRTGELFF
- | TRBJ2-7 | TRBV5-6 | TRBD1 | TGTGCCAGCCGGGACAGGGGTGACGAGCAGTACTTC | CASRDRGDEQYF
- | TRBJ1-2 | TRBV28 | - | TGTGCCAGCAGTAGCTCCAGGGAATCTATACAAAGACCTCACTATGGCTACACCTTC | CASSSSRESIQRPHYGYTF
- | TRBJ2-5 | TRBV13 | - | TGTGCCAGCAGCTTAAAGGGAGGAGAGACCCAGTACTTC | CASSLKGGETQYF
- | TRBJ1-5 | TRBV7-6 | TRBD1 | TGTGCCAGCAGCCCCGGACAGGGTACAATCCATGAGGATCAGCCCCAGCATTTT | CASSPGQGTIHEDQPQHF
- | TRBJ1-4 | TRBV7-9 | TRBD1 | TGTGCCAGCAGCTCAAACAGGGGGCAAAGTCCTAATGAAAAACTGTTTTTT | CASSSNRGQSPNEKLFF
- | TRBJ2-5 | TRBV11-2 | TRBD1 | TGTGCCAGCAGCTTAGAGATTTTGGGACAGGGGGAAGGGGCCCAAGAGACCCAGTACTTC | CASSLEILGQGEGAQETQYF
- | TRBJ1-1 | TRBV7-9 | - | TGTGCCAGCAGCGACCGGGACACCGCGAACACTGAAGCTTTCTTT | CASSDRDTANTEAFF
- | TRBJ2-1 | TRBV9 | - | TGTGCCAGCAGCGTAGGAATTGGGGATTACAATGAGCAGTTCTTC | CASSVGIGDYNEQFF
- | TRBJ2-7 | TRBV27 | - | TGTGCCAGCAGTTTATCCGAGGGCGTAGTCGCCTACGAGCAGTACTTC | CASSLSEGVVAYEQYF
- | TRBJ2-1 | TRBV19 | - | TGTGCCAGTAGTAGCGGACGTCATGAGCAGTTCTTC | CASSSGRHEQFF
- | TRBJ1-3 | TRBV7-9 | - | TGTGCCAGCAGCTTAGCCGGATCATTCTCTGGAAACACCATATATTTT | CASSLAGSFSGNTIYF
- | TRBJ1-2 | TRBV15 | - | TGTGCCACCAGCAGAGTTTCGGGGGCGATAGATGGCTACACCTTC | CATSRVSGAIDGYTF
- | TRBJ1-2 | TRBV7-9 | TRBD1 | TGTGCCAGCCGAAACGGTAGGGACAGGGCCTATGGCTACACCTTC | CASRNGRDRAYGYTF
- | TRBJ2-7 | TRBV7-8 | TRBD1 | TGTGCCAGCCCCCAGGGGGCAAGCTCCTACGAGCAGTACTTC | CASPQGASSYEQYF
- | TRBJ2-3 | TRBV6-5 | - | TGTGCCAGCAGCACACGGTCGGGCACAGATACGCAGTATTTT | CASSTRSGTDTQYF
- | TRBJ1-4 | TRBV23-1 | - | TGCGCCAGCAGTCAGCGAGGGACAACTAATGAAAAACTGTTTTTT | CASSQRGTTNEKLFF
few | TRBJ1-1 | TRBV19 | - | TGTGCCAGTAGTATAGGGATGACTGAAGCTTTCTTT | CASSIGMTEAFF
- | TRBJ2-6 | TRBV6-4 | TRBD1 | TGTGCCAGCAGAAGGACAGGGAGTGGATCTGGGGCCAACGTCCTGACTTTC | CASRRTGSGSGANVLTF
- | TRBJ2-7 | TRBV19 | - | TGTGCCAGTAGTCCAGGACGGGCCTACGAGCAGTACTTC | CASSPGRAYEQYF
- | TRBJ2-7 | TRBV11-2 | - | TGTGCCAGCAGCTTAGGGAGGTCGGGGATTAGTGAGGCCTACGAGCAGTACTTC | CASSLGRSGISEAYEQYF
- | TRBJ2-7 | TRBV5-1 | TRBD1 | TGCGCCAGCAGCCTCCGGGACAGTTCCTACGAGCAGTACTTC | CASSLRDSSYEQYF
- | TRBJ1-5 | TRBV6-6 | - | TGTGCCAGCTCCCTCGGGGTTTATAGCAATCAGCCCCAGCATTTT | CASSLGVYSNQPQHF
- | TRBJ2-2 | TRBV9 | TRBD1 | TGTGCCAGCAGCGTCCTGACAGGGGGACGAACCGGGGAGCTGTTTTTT | CASSVLTGGRTGELFF
once | TRBJ1-2 | TRBV7-9 | - | TGTGCAAGCCGCTCGGACGGTAACTATGGCTACACCTTC | CASRSDGNYGYTF
- | TRBJ2-7 | TRBV28 | TRBD2 | TGTGCCAGCGGCGCCCGGGGGGTCCCAAACTACGAGCAGTACTTC | CASGARGVPNYEQYF
- | TRBJ2-7 | TRBV5-4 | - | TGTGCCAGCAGCTCCCGGGACACTACCTACGAGCAGTACTTC | CASSSRDTTYEQYF
- | TRBJ2-5 | TRBV4-3 | - | TGCGCCAGCAGTCTAGGGGAGACCCAGTACTTC | CASSLGETQYF
once | TRBJ1-2 | TRBV9 | - | TGTGCCAGCAGCGTAGCGGGGGGAAGCTATGGCTACACCTTC | CASSVAGGSYGYTF
- | TRBJ2-5 | TRBV9 | TRBD1 | TGTGCCAGCAGCGTAGAGGGGGCCGGGGAGACCCAGTACTTC | CASSVEGAGETQYF
- | TRBJ2-2 | TRBV2 | - | TGTGCCAGCAGTGAAGTTGCGGGGAACACCGGGGAGCTGTTTTTT | CASSEVAGNTGELFF
- | TRBJ2-7 | TRBV4-1 | - | TGCGCCAGCAGCCAAGCCAGCGGCTCCTACGAGCAGTACTTC | CASSQASGSYEQYF
- | TRBJ2-7 | TRBV28 | TRBD2 | TGTGCCAGCAGTGGCGACTGGACTAGCGGCTACGAGCAGTACTTC | CASSGDWTSGYEQYF
- | TRBJ1-6 | TRBV4-1 | - | TGCGCCAGCAGCCAAGCCCCCTACAGGGTTAATTCACCCCTCCACTTT | CASSQAPYRVNSPLHF
- | TRBJ2-7 | TRBV4-1 | TRBD1 | TGCGCCAGCAGCCAAACAGGGGCCGAGCAGTACTTC | CASSQTGAEQYF
- | TRBJ1-1 | TRBV6-5 | - | TGTGCCAGCAGTTACTCAGGGGCTGAAGCTTTCTTT | CASSYSGAEAFF
- | TRBJ1-6 | TRBV5-8 | - | TGTGCCAGCACCAACGATATCGAGGACGGCAGGGTGGGATCACCCCTCCACTTT | CASTNDIEDGRVGSPLHF
- | TRBJ2-7 | TRBV5-4 | - | TGTGCCAGCAGCTTAGATAGGGACTCCTACGAGCAGTACTTC | CASSLDRDSYEQYF
- | TRBJ2-7 | TRBV27 | - | TGTGCCAGCAGTTTCTTTAGCGGCTCCTACGAGCAGTACTTC | CASSFFSGSYEQYF
- | TRBJ1-5 | TRBV28 | - | TGTGCCAGCAGCCTAGAAGGCAGCAATCAGCCCCAGCATTTT | CASSLEGSNQPQHF
- | TRBJ1-6 | TRBV9 | - | TGTGCCAGCAGCCCCGAGGGGTTTGCAGCCCTCCACTTT | CASSPEGFAALHF
- | TRBJ2-7 | TRBV5-8 | - | TGTGCCAGCATCCCGACAGGCGAGTACTTC | CASIPTGEYF
- | TRBJ2-7 | TRBV5-4 | - | TGTGCCAGCAGCTTGAGTCCCTCCTACGAGCAGTACTTC | CASSLSPSYEQYF
once | TRBJ1-5 | TRBV10-3 | TRBD1 | TGTGCCATCAGCTCCGGGACAGGGGATAGCAATCAGCCCCAGCATTTT | CAISSGTGDSNQPQHF
- | TRBJ1-6 | TRBV7-9 | - | TGTGCCAGCAGCTTAGAGGCGCAAACACCCCTCCACTTT | CASSLEAQTPLHF
- | TRBJ2-3 | TRBV5-4 | - | TGTGCCAGCAGCTTACAAGGGACAGATACGCAGTATTTT | CASSLQGTDTQYF